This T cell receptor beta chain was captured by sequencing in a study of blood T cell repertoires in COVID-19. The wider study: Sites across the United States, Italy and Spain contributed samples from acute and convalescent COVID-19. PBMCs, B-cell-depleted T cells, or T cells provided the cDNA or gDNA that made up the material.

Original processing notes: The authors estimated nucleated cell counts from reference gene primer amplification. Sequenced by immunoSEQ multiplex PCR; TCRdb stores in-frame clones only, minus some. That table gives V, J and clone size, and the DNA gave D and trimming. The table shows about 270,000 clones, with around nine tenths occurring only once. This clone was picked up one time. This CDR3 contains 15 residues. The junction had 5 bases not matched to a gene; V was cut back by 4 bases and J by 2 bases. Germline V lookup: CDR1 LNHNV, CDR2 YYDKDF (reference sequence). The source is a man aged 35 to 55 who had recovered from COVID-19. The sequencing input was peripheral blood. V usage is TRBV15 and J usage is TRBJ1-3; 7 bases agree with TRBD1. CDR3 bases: TGTGCCACCAGCAAAAGACAGGGAACTGGAAACACCATATATTTT. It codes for CATSKRQGTGNTIYF.